This entry describes one TCR beta chain. What it binds is not known. PCR used 60 Vbeta primers and 13 Jbeta primers. Using immunoSEQ multiplex PCR, the repertoire was profiled, and TCRdb retains in-frame clones only, with some absent. The table lists some 130,000 clones, around 72% of them singletons. The data were taken from a study of cytomegalovirus exposure and HLA in healthy donors. Regarding the study as a whole: Researchers reportedly found TCR beta sequences accurately predicted most subjects' HLA-A and HLA-B alleles. Presence/absence analyses assumed roughly uniform sequencing depth across donors. As a later analysis showed, several of the most significant clusters appeared to be linked to common viral pathogens. As immune exposure information, only CMV serostatus was available.

With 2 bases removed from V and 4 bases from J, the gap between germline ends came to 30 bases. The germline gives CDR1 SQVTM, CDR2 ANQGSEA. The length of the CDR3 is 20 residues. The chain has TRBV29-1 and TRBJ2-1, with D possibly being TRBD2 (5 bases). Material for sequencing was PBMCs. The TCR originated in a woman aged 18-29 years in good health and CMV-seronegative. CDR3 loop: CSVELSSKSGVARRYNEQFF. The CDR3 DNA sequence: TGCAGCGTTGAATTATCCTCCAAAAGCGGAGTGGCCCGAAGATACAATGAGCAGTTCTTC.